This TCR beta chain was sequenced for a study of regulatory T cells in long-lasting Graves disease. Noted time point: newly diagnosed GD, antithyroid drugs for less than 3 months. Making the TCR library involved RNA that had been extracted from PBMCs. In building TCR beta libraries, iRepertoire HTBI primers were used together with Arm-PCR of CDR3 regions. TCRdb reanalysed the multiplex PCR reads using MiXCR and keeps one entry per CDR3 protein. The table shows more than 400,000 distinct CDR3 sequences, with roughly 15% occurring only once. Germline assignment: CDR1 LGHDT and CDR2 YNNKEL (reference sequence). The V and J ends lost 4 bases and 3 bases respectively, with 13 bases between them. The CDR3 spans 14 residues. These data also featured in a second study, about T cells in Graves' hyperthyroidism and ophthalmopathy.

The genes are TRBV3-1 and TRBJ2-7; perhaps D is TRBD1 or TRBD2 (5 bases each). The TCR comes from a woman under 40 with Graves disease. Sample: peripheral blood mononuclear cells (PBMCs), taken at new diagnosis, from a patient treated with antithyroid drugs. CDR3 region: CASSPNSGGYEQYF. CDR3 nucleotide sequence: TGTGCCAGCAGCCCAAACTCTGGGGGCTACGAGCAGTACTTC.